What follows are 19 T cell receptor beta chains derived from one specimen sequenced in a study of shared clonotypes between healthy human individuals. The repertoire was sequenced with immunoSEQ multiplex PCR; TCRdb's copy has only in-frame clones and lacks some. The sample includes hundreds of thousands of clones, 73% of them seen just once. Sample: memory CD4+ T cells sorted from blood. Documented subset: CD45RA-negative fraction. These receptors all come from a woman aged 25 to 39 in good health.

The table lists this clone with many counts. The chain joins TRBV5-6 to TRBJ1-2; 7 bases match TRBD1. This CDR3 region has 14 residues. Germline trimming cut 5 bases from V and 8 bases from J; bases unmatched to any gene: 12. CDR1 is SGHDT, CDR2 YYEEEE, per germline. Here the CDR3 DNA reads TGTGCCAGCAGTTACGGAACAGGGGATGGAGGCTACACCTTC. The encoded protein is CASSYGTGDGGYTF.

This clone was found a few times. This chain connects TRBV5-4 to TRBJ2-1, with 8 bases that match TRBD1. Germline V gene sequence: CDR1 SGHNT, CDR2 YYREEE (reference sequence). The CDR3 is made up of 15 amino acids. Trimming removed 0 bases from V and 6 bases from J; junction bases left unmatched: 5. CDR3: CASSLVGQGRNEQFF. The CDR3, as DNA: TGTGCCAGCAGCTTGGTTGGACAGGGACGCAATGAGCAGTTCTTC.

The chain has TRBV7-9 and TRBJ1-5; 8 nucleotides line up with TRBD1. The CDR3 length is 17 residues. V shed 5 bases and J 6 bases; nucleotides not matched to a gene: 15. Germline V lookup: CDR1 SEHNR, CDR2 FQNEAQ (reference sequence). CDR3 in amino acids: CASSLILQGGRVQPQHF. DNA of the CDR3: TGTGCCAGCAGCCTAATCCTACAGGGGGGAAGAGTTCAGCCCCAGCATTTT.

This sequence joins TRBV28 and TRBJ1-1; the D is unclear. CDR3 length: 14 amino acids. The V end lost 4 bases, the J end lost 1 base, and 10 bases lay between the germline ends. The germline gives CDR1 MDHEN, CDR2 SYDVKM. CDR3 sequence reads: CASSYSARNTEAFF. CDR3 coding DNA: TGTGCCAGCAGTTATTCGGCACGGAACACTGAAGCTTTCTTT.

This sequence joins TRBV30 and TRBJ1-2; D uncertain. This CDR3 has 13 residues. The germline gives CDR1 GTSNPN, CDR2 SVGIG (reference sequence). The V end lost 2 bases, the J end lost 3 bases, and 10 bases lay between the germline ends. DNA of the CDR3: TGTGCCTGGAGTAAGGGCTACGACTATGGCTACACCTTC. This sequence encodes CAWSKGYDYGYTF. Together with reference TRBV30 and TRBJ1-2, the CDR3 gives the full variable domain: SQTIHQWPATLVQPVGSPLSLECTVEGTSNPNLYWYRQAAGRGLQLLFYSVGIGQISSEVPQNLSASRPQDRQFILSSKKLLLSDSGFYLCAWSKGYDYGYTFGSGTRLTVV.

CDR3 protein: CASSPGTPPYEQYF. CDR3 DNA sequence: TGTGCCAGCAGCCCCGGGACACCACCCTACGAGCAGTACTTC. The chain links TRBV14 to TRBJ2-7; tentatively, D is TRBD1 (6 bases). CDR3 size: 14 residues. The germline V and J ends were trimmed by 4 bases and 2 bases, with 12 bases remaining between them. CDR1 and CDR2 (germline): SGHDN, FVKESK.

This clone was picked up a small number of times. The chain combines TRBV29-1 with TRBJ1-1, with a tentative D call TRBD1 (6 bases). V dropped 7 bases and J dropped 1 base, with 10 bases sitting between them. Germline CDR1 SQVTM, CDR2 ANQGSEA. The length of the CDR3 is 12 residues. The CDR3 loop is CSAGQSNTEAFF. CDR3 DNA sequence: TGCAGCGCCGGACAGTCGAACACTGAAGCTTTCTTT. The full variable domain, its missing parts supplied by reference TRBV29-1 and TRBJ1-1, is SAVISQKPSRDICQRGTSLTIQCQVDSQVTMMFWYRQQPGQSLTLIATANQGSEATYESGFVIDKFPISRPNLTFSTLTVSNMSPEDSSIYLCSAGQSNTEAFFGQGTRLTVV.

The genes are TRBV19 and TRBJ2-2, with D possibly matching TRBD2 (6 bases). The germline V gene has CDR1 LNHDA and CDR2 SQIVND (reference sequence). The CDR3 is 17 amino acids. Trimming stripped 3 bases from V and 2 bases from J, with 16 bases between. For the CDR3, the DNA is TGTGCCAGTAGTATCGCCCGGGGCGGGGAAAACACCGGGGAGCTGTTTTTT. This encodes CASSIARGGENTGELFF.

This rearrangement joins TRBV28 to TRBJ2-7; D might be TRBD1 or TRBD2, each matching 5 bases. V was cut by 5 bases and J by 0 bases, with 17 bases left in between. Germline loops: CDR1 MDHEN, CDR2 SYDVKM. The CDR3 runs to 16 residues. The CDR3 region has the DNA TGTGCCAGCAGTCCCGGGGCGGCGCCCGCCTCCTACGAGCAGTACTTC. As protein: CASSPGAAPASYEQYF.

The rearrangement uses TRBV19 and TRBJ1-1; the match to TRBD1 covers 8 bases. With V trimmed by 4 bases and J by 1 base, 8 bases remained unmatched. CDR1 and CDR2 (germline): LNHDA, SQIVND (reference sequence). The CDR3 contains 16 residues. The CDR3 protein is CASSTLQGVANTEAFF. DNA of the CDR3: TGTGCCAGTAGTACCCTACAGGGGGTGGCGAACACTGAAGCTTTCTTT.

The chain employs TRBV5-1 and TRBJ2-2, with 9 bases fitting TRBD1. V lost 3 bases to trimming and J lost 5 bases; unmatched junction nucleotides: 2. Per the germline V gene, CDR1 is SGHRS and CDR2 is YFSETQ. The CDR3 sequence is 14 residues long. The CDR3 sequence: CASSWGQGTGELFF. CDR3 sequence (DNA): TGCGCCAGCAGCTGGGGACAGGGTACCGGGGAGCTGTTTTTT.

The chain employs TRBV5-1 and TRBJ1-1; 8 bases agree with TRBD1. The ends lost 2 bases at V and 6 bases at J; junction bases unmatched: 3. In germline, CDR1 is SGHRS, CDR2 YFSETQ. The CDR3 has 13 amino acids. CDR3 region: CASSFDRGPEAFF. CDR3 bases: TGCGCCAGCAGCTTCGACAGGGGACCTGAAGCTTTCTTT.

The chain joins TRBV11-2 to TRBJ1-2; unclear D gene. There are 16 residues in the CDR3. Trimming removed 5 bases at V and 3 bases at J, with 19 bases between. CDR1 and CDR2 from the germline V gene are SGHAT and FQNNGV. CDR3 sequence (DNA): TGTGCCAGCAGCCAACCCACGAGGGTTCGCGACTATGGCTACACCTTC. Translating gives CASSQPTRVRDYGYTF.

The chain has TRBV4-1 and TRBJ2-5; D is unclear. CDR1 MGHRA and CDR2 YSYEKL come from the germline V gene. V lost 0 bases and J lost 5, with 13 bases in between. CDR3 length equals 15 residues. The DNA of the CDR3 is TGCGCCAGCAGCCAAGATTCCGTGGGCCGGGAGACCCAGTACTTC. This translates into CASSQDSVGRETQYF.

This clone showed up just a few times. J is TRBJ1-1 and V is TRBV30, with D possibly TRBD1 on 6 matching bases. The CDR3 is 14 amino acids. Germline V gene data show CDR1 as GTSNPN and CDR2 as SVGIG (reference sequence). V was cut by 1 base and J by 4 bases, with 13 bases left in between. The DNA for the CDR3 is TGTGCCTGGAGTGGCATGGGGGCGCCCACTGAAGCTTTCTTT. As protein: CAWSGMGAPTEAFF.

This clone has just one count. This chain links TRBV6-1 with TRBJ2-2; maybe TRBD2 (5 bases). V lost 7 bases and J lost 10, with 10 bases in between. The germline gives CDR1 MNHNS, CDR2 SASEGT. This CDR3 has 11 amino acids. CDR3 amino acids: CASTPGKELFF. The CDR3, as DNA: TGTGCCAGCACTCCGGGGAAGGAGCTGTTTTTT.

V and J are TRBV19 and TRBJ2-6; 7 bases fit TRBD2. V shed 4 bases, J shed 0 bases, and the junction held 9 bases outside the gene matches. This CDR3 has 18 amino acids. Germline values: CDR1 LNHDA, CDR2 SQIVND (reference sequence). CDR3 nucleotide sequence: TGTGCCAGTAGTAGTACGGGAGGAGGGGACTCTGGGGCCAACGTCCTGACTTTC. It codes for CASSSTGGGDSGANVLTF.

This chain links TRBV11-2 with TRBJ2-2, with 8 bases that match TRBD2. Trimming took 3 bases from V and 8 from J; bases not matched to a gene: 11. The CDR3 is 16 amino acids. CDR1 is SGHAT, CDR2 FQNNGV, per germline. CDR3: CASSFNQAGGEGELFF. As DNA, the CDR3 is TGTGCCAGCAGCTTTAACCAGGCGGGAGGTGAAGGGGAGCTGTTTTTT. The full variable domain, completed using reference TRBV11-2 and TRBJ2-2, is EAGVAQSPRYKIIEKRQSVAFWCNPISGHATLYWYQQILGQGPKLLIQFQNNGVVDDSQLPKDRFSAERLKGVDSTLKIQPAKLEDSAVYLCASSFNQAGGEGELFFGEGSRLTVL.

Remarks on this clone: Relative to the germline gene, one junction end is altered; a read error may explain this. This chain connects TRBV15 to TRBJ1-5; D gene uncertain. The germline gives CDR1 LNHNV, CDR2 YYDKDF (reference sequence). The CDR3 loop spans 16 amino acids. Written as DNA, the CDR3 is TGTGCCACCAGCAGCTCGGGTCAGCTTAGCGATCAGCCCCAGCATTTT. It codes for CATSSSGQLSDQPQHF.